This TCR beta chain was identified during a study of blood T cell repertoires in COVID-19. Study-level information: Both acute and convalescent COVID-19 samples were obtained from the United States, Italy and Spain.

Methods used by the authors: How many nucleated cells were present was estimated from reference gene primer amplification. Generated by immunoSEQ multiplex PCR, the TCRdb table keeps only in-frame clones and is missing some. V and J calls and clone size are given by that table; D and trimming were obtained from the DNA. The sample holds roughly 25,000 clones, 90% seen once. Germline CDR1 reads SGHTA; CDR2 reads FQGNSA. The CDR3 has 14 amino acids. V gave up 2 bases and J gave up 3 bases; unmatched junction bases: 0. As concerns this clone: This specimen includes other DNA sequences encoding the same CDR3.

Source material: peripheral blood. The chain joins TRBV7-2 to TRBJ2-3; 9 bases are shared with TRBD2. This clonotype was sampled from a human donor in a cohort sampled during active COVID-19. This chain's CDR3 is CASSLTSGTDTQYF. In DNA form, the CDR3 reads TGTGCCAGCAGCTTAACTAGCGGGACAGATACGCAGTATTTT.